This passage covers 25 T cell receptor beta chains from one sample sequenced in a study of blood T cells in healthy people across ages. A second PCR of 7 to 11 cycles used a sample-barcoded 5' primer and a J-beta primer mix. A single record per CDR3 protein comes from TCRdb applying MiXCR to the 5' RACE reads. Among about 1 million distinct CDR3 sequences listed, around 25% were seen once. These records were also assigned to another study, of T cells of mothers and their children.

Material for sequencing was blood. These receptors were collected from a girl aged 2 to 10 in good health.

This clonotype was recorded a few times. The chain employs TRBV29-1 and TRBJ2-5, with a weak D call TRBD1 (5 bases). The ends were cut back, 4 bases at V and 5 bases at J, with 17 bases in the middle. The germline V gene encodes CDR1 SQVTM and CDR2 ANQGSEA. The CDR3 loop spans 14 amino acids. This CDR3 is CSVGAQGIGETQYF. The DNA for the CDR3 is TGCAGCGTTGGGGCCCAGGGAATAGGGGAGACCCAGTACTTC.

The V and J genes are TRBV4-1 and TRBJ2-1; tentative D call: TRBD2 (5 bases). Germline V lookup: CDR1 MGHRA, CDR2 YSYEKL. This CDR3 has 16 amino acids. V gave up 7 bases and J gave up 5 bases, with 21 bases separating them. This CDR3 is CASMPIARVRNNEQFF. CDR3 nucleotides: TGCGCCAGCATGCCTATAGCGCGAGTCCGGAACAATGAGCAGTTCTTC.

This clonotype was seen more than once but under ten times. The chain combines TRBV20-1 with TRBJ2-5; D is unresolved. Judging by the DNA end, TRBJ2-7 fits better; the J call may be wrong. Germline V gene lookup returns CDR1 DFQATT and CDR2 SNEGSKA (reference sequence). This CDR3 region has 11 residues. The CDR3 loop is CSASPSHEQYF. CDR3 sequence (DNA): TGCAGTGCTAGTCCAAGTCACGAGCAGTACTTC.

The chain links TRBV25-1 to TRBJ1-4; D unresolved. Germline CDR1 and CDR2: MGHDK and SYGVNS. The CDR3 has 15 residues. The ends were cut back, 1 base at V and 5 bases at J, with 11 bases in the middle. The CDR3 DNA follows: TGTGCCAGCAGTGAATCTGGCAGATTGAATGAAAAACTGTTTTTT. As protein: CASSESGRLNEKLFF.

This clonotype was observed a handful of times. In DNA form, the CDR3 reads TGTGCCAGCAGCTTAACAGGGTCGTTGGATGAGCAGTTCTTC. Protein product: CASSLTGSLDEQFF. The genes are TRBV7-6 and TRBJ2-5; the D gene is possibly TRBD1 (6 bases). The end of the DNA fits TRBJ2-1 better, so the J call may be wrong. In germline, CDR1 is SGHVS, CDR2 FNYEAQ. The CDR3 length is 14 residues.

In its sample, this clonotype was seen a few times. CDR3 region: CSALPVGEQPQHF. CDR3 DNA sequence: TGCAGTGCTTTGCCGGTGGGGGAGCAGCCCCAGCATTTT. The chain combines TRBV20-1 with TRBJ1-5; TRBD1 is a possible D gene (5 bases). The CDR3 totals 13 residues. The germline gives CDR1 DFQATT, CDR2 SNEGSKA (reference sequence). Trimming shortened V by 5 bases and J by 7 bases, and 15 bases separated the two germline ends.

This clonotype was seen more than once but under ten times. The V gene is TRBV7-6, the J gene TRBJ2-7, with a tentative D call TRBD2 (7 bases). Trimming took off 3 bases at V and 7 bases at J, with 16 bases between the two ends. Germline V gene sequence: CDR1 SGHVS, CDR2 FNYEAQ. There are 14 residues in the CDR3. Here the CDR3 reads CASSLLGGPGEQYF. As DNA, the CDR3 is TGTGCCAGCAGCTTGTTGGGGGGGCCGGGAGAGCAGTACTTC.

With respect to this clonotype: Mismatch with germline at one junction end may stem from a read error. The chain combines TRBV7-9 with TRBJ2-1; D is unresolved. The CDR3 is 13 residues long. Germline CDR1 and CDR2: SEHNR and FQNEAQ (reference sequence). DNA of the CDR3: TGTGCCAGCAGCCCCCCAGTGGCGTACTCTCCGCTCTTC. Translation gives CASSPPVAYSPLF. The entire variable domain, with the rest obtained from reference TRBV7-9 and TRBJ2-1, is as follows: DTGVSQNPRHKITKRGQNVTFRCDPISEHNRLYWYRQTLGQGPEFLTYFQNEAQLEKSRLLSDRFSAERPKGSFSTLEIQRTEQGDSAMYLCASSPPVAYSPLFGPGTRLTVL.

The chain uses TRBV20-1 and TRBJ2-3, with 11 bases lining up with TRBD2. From germline, CDR1 is DFQATT and CDR2 SNEGSKA (reference sequence). This CDR3 has 16 residues. Trimming removed 6 bases from V and 8 bases from J; junction bases left unmatched: 16. CDR3 bases: TGCAGTGCCAAAAAACCAAGGCCTAGCGGGAGGCTTACGCAGTATTTT. Amino acids: CSAKKPRPSGRLTQYF.

The rearrangement joins TRBV2 to TRBJ2-7, with 12 bases identical to TRBD2. The CDR3 runs to 13 residues. The germline CDR1 and CDR2 sequences are SNHLY and FYNNEI. The ends lost 7 bases at V and 3 bases at J; junction bases unmatched: 1. The CDR3 region has the DNA TGTGCCAGCACGGGACTAGCGGGCTACGAGCAGTACTTC. Translating gives CASTGLAGYEQYF. Combining the CDR3 with reference TRBV2 and TRBJ2-7 gives the whole variable domain EPEVTQTPSHQVTQMGQEVILRCVPISNHLYFYWYRQILGQKVEFLVSFYNNEISEKSEIFDDQFSVERPDGSNFTLKIRSTKLEDSAMYFCASTGLAGYEQYFGPGTRLTVT.

This clonotype appeared a few times. The CDR3 DNA sequence: TGCGCCAGCAGCTACCCCGGGGACCGCCCGGGTAATGAGCAGTTCTTC. Its protein product is CASSYPGDRPGNEQFF. The chain carries TRBV5-1 and TRBJ2-5; perhaps D is TRBD1 or TRBD2 (5 bases each). The better agreement between TRBJ2-1 and the DNA end casts doubt on the J call. This CDR3 contains 16 residues. Germline-derived CDR1 and CDR2 are SGHRS and YFSETQ.

This rearrangement joins TRBV4-2 to TRBJ2-5, with no clear D. Trimming stripped 4 bases from V and 5 bases from J, with 11 bases between. CDR3 length equals 13 residues. CDR1 is LGHNA and CDR2 is YNFKEQ in the germline V gene. CDR3 in amino acids: CASSPSRRETQYF. The CDR3 DNA reads as TGTGCCAGCAGCCCGAGTCGGCGGGAGACCCAGTACTTC.

Remarks on this clonotype: The germline gene is not matched at one end of the junction; a read error may be the cause. V usage is TRBV19 and J usage is TRBJ2-1; D is unresolved. The germline V gene encodes CDR1 LNHDA and CDR2 SQIVND (reference sequence). There are 16 residues in the CDR3. In DNA form, the CDR3 reads TGTGCCAGTGGTATTGGATCAGGCCTCCTCTACAATGAGCAGTTCTTC. Protein: CASGIGSGLLYNEQFF.

In the case of this clonotype: The conserved phenylalanine or tryptophan normally closing the CDR3 is absent here, so this likely arose from a read error. The chain couples TRBV7-2 to TRBJ2-7; unclear D gene. From germline, CDR1 is SGHTA and CDR2 FQGNSA. Trimming cost V 1 base and J 2 bases, with 9 bases left between them. The CDR3 is 14 residues long. CDR3 region: CASSLGSVTYEQYL. In nucleotides, the CDR3 is TGTGCCAGCAGCTTAGGATCGGTCACCTACGAGCAGTACCTC.

On this clonotype: Compared with germline, one end of the junction differs, possibly owing to a read error. This chain links TRBV27 with TRBJ2-5; D not resolved. The CDR3 consists of 12 residues. Germline V gene data show CDR1 as MNHEY and CDR2 as SMNVEV (reference sequence). The DNA for the CDR3 is TGTGCCAGCAGTTTATCGTCTGGTGAGCCGTTCTTC. Its protein is CASSLSSGEPFF.

This clonotype showed up just a few times. The chain carries TRBV2 and TRBJ2-5, with D perhaps assigned TRBD1 or TRBD2 (7 bases each). CDR3 length equals 12 residues. V lost 6 bases and J lost 11, with 16 bases in between. Germline V gene lookup returns CDR1 SNHLY and CDR2 FYNNEI. The CDR3 spells CASRGDSGEQYF. In DNA, the CDR3 is TGTGCCAGCAGAGGGGACAGCGGGGAGCAGTACTTC.

Concerning this clonotype itself: Relative to the germline gene, one junction end is altered; a read error may explain this. V gene TRBV28 combines with J gene TRBJ2-4, with unresolved D. Germline values: CDR1 MDHEN, CDR2 SYDVKM. CDR3 length: 15 amino acids. CDR3 amino acids: CASSLRALGKNIQYF. As DNA, the CDR3 is TGTGCCAGCAGTTTACGGGCCCTGGGCAAAAACATTCAGTACTTT.

The rearrangement uses TRBV7-3 and TRBJ2-5; the D is unclear. The J call is in doubt because the DNA end fits TRBJ2-7 better. The CDR3 has 16 residues. CDR1 is SGHTA and CDR2 is FQGTGA in the germline V gene. DNA for the CDR3: TGTGCCAGCAGCGTCTCCCTCCGACGGAGCTCCTACGAGCAGTACTTC. It translates to CASSVSLRRSSYEQYF.

V gene TRBV20-1 combines with J gene TRBJ1-1; TRBD1 matches at 7 bases. The CDR3 runs 16 residues. The V gene end was trimmed by 5 bases and the J gene end by 6 bases; junction bases not matched to a gene: 18. Germline-derived CDR1 and CDR2 are DFQATT and SNEGSKA (reference sequence). The DNA for the CDR3 is TGCAGTGCTCTAACGACAACACCGGGACAGCGACCTGAAGCTTTCTTT. Translated, it gives CSALTTTPGQRPEAFF.

The V call is TRBV20-1, the J call TRBJ2-5, with TRBD2 matching over 7 bases. This CDR3 has 13 residues. The V segment lost 5 bases and the J segment 3 bases; nucleotides outside the gene matches: 6. CDR1 and CDR2 (germline): DFQATT, SNEGSKA (reference sequence). This CDR3 is CSALMGGEETQYF. The CDR3 bases are TGCAGTGCTCTAATGGGGGGGGAAGAGACCCAGTACTTC.

The rearrangement joins TRBV14 to TRBJ2-3, with 12 bases matching TRBD2. The CDR3 length is 17 residues. The V and J ends lost 1 base and 6 bases, in that order; junction bases with no gene match: 8. Germline V gives CDR1 SGHDN, CDR2 FVKESK. CDR3 in amino acids: CASSQATSGGPFDTQYF. As DNA, the CDR3 is TGTGCCAGCAGCCAAGCGACTAGCGGGGGCCCATTTGATACGCAGTATTTT. Drawing the rest from reference TRBV14 and TRBJ2-3, the complete variable domain is EAGVTQFPSHSVIEKGQTVTLRCDPISGHDNLYWYRRVMGKEIKFLLHFVKESKQDESGMPNNRFLAERTGGTYSTLKVQPAELEDSGVYFCASSQATSGGPFDTQYFGPGTRLTVL.

This clonotype was found a few times. The chain has TRBV6-2 or TRBV6-3 and TRBJ2-5; D remains ambiguous. The J call may be in error: the DNA end matches TRBJ2-7 better. The germline gives CDR1 MNHEY, CDR2 SVGEGT. The CDR3 is made up of 12 amino acids. CDR3 protein: CASRPDGYEQYF. The CDR3 DNA sequence: TGTGCCAGCAGACCCGACGGATACGAGCAGTACTTC.

This sequence joins TRBV29-1 and TRBJ1-1, with D hard to call. This CDR3 comprises 12 residues. V was cut by 5 bases and J by 9 bases, with 16 bases left in between. The V gene's germline CDR1 is SQVTM and CDR2 ANQGSEA. The CDR3 here is CSVKVPGIQAFF. The CDR3 nucleotides read TGCAGCGTTAAGGTCCCAGGTATACAAGCTTTCTTT.

This clonotype was seen a few times. J is TRBJ1-1 and V is TRBV12-3 or TRBV12-4, with D unclear. The ends were cut back, 5 bases at V and 8 bases at J, with 15 bases in the middle. This CDR3 is 13 amino acids long. In DNA, the CDR3 is TGTGCCAGCAGTATTAGGTTATCCCCCGAAGCTTTCTTT. Amino acid sequence: CASSIRLSPEAFF.

In this sample, this clonotype turned up a few times. Germline and junction disagree at one end, which may indicate a read error. This sequence joins TRBV20-1 and TRBJ2-5, with D perhaps TRBD2 (7 bases). This CDR3 has 12 residues. Germline CDR1 is DFQATT and CDR2 is SNEGSKA (reference sequence). CDR3 loop: CSAGEVGGVKFF. CDR3 DNA: TGCAGTGCTGGGGAGGTAGGGGGGGTTAAGTTCTTC.